The 22 T cell receptor beta chains below were found in one sample sequenced in a study of blood T cells in healthy people across ages. Together with a sample-barcoded 5' primer, a J-beta primer mix was included in a second PCR lasting about 7 to 11 cycles. Using its own MiXCR run on the 5' RACE reads, TCRdb lists one record per CDR3 protein. Of 920,000 or so distinct CDR3 sequences in the sample, less than 50% were seen once. The material sequenced was blood. The receptors originated from a woman aged 55-75 years in good health.

Remarks on this clonotype: The junction does not match germline at one end; this may be a read error. The chain employs TRBV27 and TRBJ2-7, with TRBD2 matching 7 bases. Germline V lookup: CDR1 MNHEY, CDR2 SMNVEV (reference sequence). The CDR3 contains 14 residues. CDR3 nucleotides: TGCGCCAGCAGTTTCAAGCGGGGAGCGAATGAGCAGTACTTC. Amino acid sequence: CASSFKRGANEQYF.

V is TRBV29-1 and J is TRBJ1-2, with D unresolved. The CDR3 covers 13 residues. V gave up 4 bases and J gave up 0 bases, with 9 bases separating them. The germline V gene encodes CDR1 SQVTM and CDR2 ANQGSEA. The CDR3 region has the DNA TGCAGCGTTGTAGCAGATCCTAACTATGGCTACACCTTC. Its translation: CSVVADPNYGYTF.

This clonotype has only a few counts. The rearrangement joins TRBV28 to TRBJ2-7; D is unclear. CDR1 and CDR2 from the germline V gene are MDHEN and SYDVKM. The CDR3 loop spans 14 amino acids. Trimming removed 6 bases from V and 0 bases from J, with 12 bases in between. The CDR3 region has the DNA TGTGCCAGCAGAACGACTGGAAGCTCCTACGAGCAGTACTTC. It codes for CASRTTGSSYEQYF.

There are a few counts of this clonotype. The chain links TRBV6-2 or TRBV6-3 to TRBJ2-5; D is undetermined. V lost 8 bases, J lost 3 bases, and 13 bases lay in between. Germline V CDR1 and CDR2: MNHEY, SVGEGT. The CDR3 sequence is 13 residues long. The CDR3 DNA reads TGTGCCAGCCTAACCCTTACCGAAGAGACCCAGTACTTC. Translated: CASLTLTEETQYF.

The chain carries TRBV10-2 and TRBJ2-7; possibly TRBD1 for D (6 bases). V dropped 6 bases and J dropped 3 bases, with 18 bases sitting between them. Looked up from germline, CDR1 is WSHSY and CDR2 is SAAADI. This CDR3 has 15 amino acids. The CDR3 reads CASRRQASTRYEQYF. CDR3 DNA: TGCGCCAGCAGAAGACAGGCTAGCACCCGCTACGAGCAGTACTTC.

The chain uses TRBV27 and TRBJ2-1, with D tentatively TRBD1 or TRBD2 (5 bases each). Per the germline V gene, CDR1 is MNHEY and CDR2 is SMNVEV (reference sequence). The CDR3 totals 15 residues. V shed 5 bases and J shed 2 bases, with 13 bases lying between them. The CDR3 DNA is TGTGCCAGCAGTCCCGGGACGGCTACCTACAATGAGCAGTTCTTC. Translating gives CASSPGTATYNEQFF.

The chain recombines TRBV10-1 with TRBJ2-1; 11 positions match TRBD1. Trimming removed 4 bases from V and 9 bases from J; junction bases left unmatched: 11. The V gene's germline CDR1 is WNHNN and CDR2 SYGVQD (reference sequence). CDR3 length: 16 residues. Written as DNA, the CDR3 is TGCGCCAGCAGTGCCCTCGGGACAGGGGGGTTTAGTGAGCAGTTCTTC. This sequence encodes CASSALGTGGFSEQFF.

The V gene is TRBV28, the J gene TRBJ2-4, with 11 bases that match TRBD2. Germline assignment: CDR1 MDHEN and CDR2 SYDVKM. This CDR3 contains 17 residues. The junction had 15 bases not matched to a gene; V was cut back by 7 bases and J by 7 bases. CDR3 residues: CASTSPGLAGGVNIQYF. CDR3 nucleotide sequence: TGTGCCAGCACCTCCCCGGGGCTAGCGGGAGGCGTGAACATTCAGTACTTC. Full variable domain (rest looked up from reference TRBV28 and TRBJ2-4): DVKVTQSSRYLVKRTGEKVFLECVQDMDHENMFWYRQDPGLGLRLIYFSYDVKMKEKGDIPEGYSVSREKKERFSLILESASTNQTSMYLCASTSPGLAGGVNIQYFGAGTRLSVL.

As for this clonotype: This may come from a read error, since a much larger clone is one base off. V is TRBV27 and J is TRBJ2-7; 12 bases are shared with TRBD2. Per the germline V gene, CDR1 is MNHEY and CDR2 is SMNVEV (reference sequence). The CDR3 loop spans 16 amino acids. The CDR3: CTSSSWTSGANEEQYF. The DNA of the CDR3 is TGTACCAGCAGCTCCTGGACTAGCGGGGCCAATGAAGAGCAGTACTTC.

The V gene is TRBV29-1, the J gene TRBJ2-3; a possible D gene is TRBD1 (7 bases). The germline V gene encodes CDR1 SQVTM and CDR2 ANQGSEA. CDR3 size: 13 residues. The CDR3 sequence: CGGWTGGTDTQYF. The CDR3 DNA reads TGCGGGGGGTGGACAGGAGGCACAGATACGCAGTATTTT.

The gene calls are TRBV6-2 or TRBV6-3 and TRBJ2-7, with D possibly matching TRBD2 (6 bases). Germline CDR1 and CDR2: MNHEY and SVGEGT. V dropped 5 bases and J dropped 7 bases, with 18 bases sitting between them. This CDR3 has 14 amino acids. This chain's CDR3 is CASSEVSGVGEQYF. The CDR3 DNA is TGTGCCAGCAGTGAGGTATCGGGAGTGGGAGAGCAGTACTTC.

In regard to this clonotype: The missing conserved phenylalanine or tryptophan at the end of this CDR3 makes a read error likely. The J gene is TRBJ2-1, the V gene TRBV7-9; TRBD1 aligns across 7 bases. The CDR3 contains 17 residues. The germline V gene encodes CDR1 SEHNR and CDR2 FQNEAQ (reference sequence). J lost 3 bases, V lost 1 base, and 9 bases had no gene match. CDR3 in DNA: TGTGCCAGCAGCTTAGTTGTGACAGGGTCTCGCTACAATGAGCAGTTCTCC. Its translation: CASSLVVTGSRYNEQFS.

This chain connects TRBV2 to TRBJ2-3; D call uncertain. In germline, CDR1 is SNHLY, CDR2 FYNNEI. The V end lost 0 bases, the J end lost 1 base, and 11 bases lay between the germline ends. The CDR3 runs to 16 residues. The CDR3 here is CASSEASARRTDTQYF. The CDR3 DNA is TGTGCCAGCAGTGAAGCGTCGGCGAGACGCACAGATACGCAGTATTTT.

DNA for the CDR3: TGTGCCAGCAGTTTGGGGACTCACAGCTCCTACAATGAGCAGTTCTTC. This encodes CASSLGTHSSYNEQFF. The V call is TRBV12-3 or TRBV12-4, the J call TRBJ2-1; D might be TRBD2 (6 bases). This CDR3 comprises 16 residues. Trimming pared 3 bases from V and 0 bases from J, leaving 12 bases between.

This sequence joins TRBV5-1 and TRBJ2-3; D may be TRBD1 or TRBD2 (5 bases each). The V gene's germline CDR1 is SGHRS and CDR2 YFSETQ. The CDR3 consists of 16 residues. Between the trimmed V and J ends, which lost 4 bases and 3 bases, there was a span of 18 bases. The CDR3 DNA is TGCGCCAGCAGCGGAGGACACCACAGCCCAACAGATACGCAGTATTTT. Translation gives CASSGGHHSPTDTQYF.

This clonotype has a count of ten or more. The chain combines TRBV29-1 with TRBJ1-2; D not resolved. The CDR3 has 16 residues. The V gene lost 3 bases and the J gene lost 4 bases, with 21 bases spanning the gap. Germline values: CDR1 SQVTM, CDR2 ANQGSEA. In nucleotides, the CDR3 is TGCAGCGTTGATGCCAAGGCCGGCGTGCGGGGCTATGGCTACACCTTC. It codes for CSVDAKAGVRGYGYTF.

This chain uses TRBV7-6 with TRBJ2-1; the D is unclear. V lost 5 bases and J lost 1, with 12 bases in between. The CDR3 contains 15 residues. Germline CDR1 and CDR2: SGHVS and FNYEAQ. CDR3 in DNA: TGTGCCAGCAGCCCCGATCATCAGTCCTACAATGAGCAGTTCTTC. It specifies CASSPDHQSYNEQFF.

The V gene is TRBV9, the J gene TRBJ1-2; the D gene is possibly TRBD1 (6 bases). Trimming left V 1 base short and J 7 bases short, with 20 bases between. This CDR3 region has 16 residues. The germline CDR1 and CDR2 sequences are SGDLS and YYNGEE. The CDR3 DNA is TGTGCCAGCAGCGTATTCGACAGAACAGGGTCGGGTGGCTACACCTTC. Translating gives CASSVFDRTGSGGYTF.

This sequence joins TRBV19 and TRBJ2-4, with 10 bases identical to TRBD2. The J call may be wrong; the DNA end is better matched by TRBJ2-7. CDR1 is LNHDA, CDR2 SQIVND, per germline (reference sequence). The CDR3 totals 16 residues. The CDR3 region has the DNA TGTGCCACACTCAGCGGGAGGGCCCAATCCGCCTACGAGCAGTACTTC. Protein sequence: CATLSGRAQSAYEQYF.

The chain combines TRBV6-5 with TRBJ2-6; no clear D. The V and J ends lost 7 bases and 0 bases respectively, with 7 bases between them. The CDR3 spans 14 residues. In germline, CDR1 is MNHEY, CDR2 SVGAGI. The CDR3 region is CASKGSSGANVLTF. Written as DNA, the CDR3 is TGTGCCAGCAAAGGCAGCTCTGGGGCCAACGTCCTGACTTTC.

The chain has TRBV20-1 and TRBJ2-1; possibly TRBD2 for D (6 bases). V gave up 3 bases and J gave up 12 bases, with 18 bases separating them. Germline assignment: CDR1 DFQATT and CDR2 SNEGSKA (reference sequence). This CDR3 has 13 residues. CDR3 sequence: CSASMASVSGQFF. The CDR3 DNA is TGCAGTGCTAGTATGGCTAGCGTAAGCGGGCAGTTCTTC.

The chain links TRBV7-9 to TRBJ2-4, with 14 bases that match TRBD2. V shed 5 bases, J shed 13 bases, and the junction held 10 bases outside the gene matches. Germline CDR1 is SEHNR and CDR2 is FQNEAQ (reference sequence). The CDR3 loop spans 15 amino acids. The CDR3 region has the DNA TGTGCCAGCAGCGTGCCGGGACTAGCGGGAGTCGGGCAGTACTTC. It specifies CASSVPGLAGVGQYF.